This T cell receptor beta chain was recorded in a study of shared clonotypes between healthy human individuals (dated by TCRdb to the early 2020s). The study in broad terms: The cohort included three men and two women between 18 and 49 years of age. Per donor, three plates each were used for CD4 naive and CD4 memory, two for CD8 naive, and one for CD8 memory. Blood TCR repertoires of a handful of healthy adults were deeply sequenced to estimate repertoire size and the extent of clonotype sharing between individuals. Different laboratories and diverse techniques were used to prepare libraries and sequence TCR repertoires, to increase sequencing depth and limit assay-specific biases. Leukapheresis yielded between about 0.9 and 10 billion PBMCs per donor. What the study reported, not specific to this receptor: Based on pairwise subsampling, the degree of clonotype sharing among donors was expected to be affected by sequencing depth. Incomplete sequencing was indicated by rarefaction of sorted-subset datasets, despite the large sequencing depth. Naive subsets generally had larger estimated clonotype richness than memory subsets did. Across a few donors, around 5% of naive CD4, around 3.5% of naive CD8, about 2.3% of memory CD4, and roughly 0.41% of memory CD8 clonotypes were shared. Compared with non-shared clonotypes, the clonotypes found in all four sorted-subset donors had higher generation probabilities. Sampling was limited to blood, and TCR repertoires in tissue likely differ from TCR repertoires in blood. The genetic and exposure-history diversity represented was limited by the small number of donors.

Looking up the germline V gene yields CDR1 MNHNS and CDR2 SASEGT. The V end loses 7 bases and the J end loses 6 bases, and a stretch of 16 bases separates them. Measured from the cysteine to the phenylalanine, the CDR3 is 14 residues long. The kept DNA is CDR3 alone, 42 bases in frame from the first base. TCR CDR3 regions were amplified from genomic DNA by multiplex PCR using the deep immunoSEQ assay. For each cell subset, the extracted genomic DNA was distributed evenly across all wells of several immunoSEQ 96-well plates, and each plate served as one replicate. For sorted subsets, approximately 190 ng of genomic DNA, equivalent to some 30,000 T cell genomes, went into each replicate PCR. Purified libraries were quantified with a Qubit 3.0 fluorometer, sized on a Bioanalyzer 2100, and re-quantified with the KAPA Library Quantification kit. A separate single-read 150-cycle Illumina NextSeq 550 flow cell was used to sequence each immunoSEQ 96-well plate. Under the source paper's analysis protocol: The immunoSEQ output contained only junctional sequences without quality scores, so filtering could not match that applied to full-length reads. Sequences were annotated with PyIR, a Python wrapper for IgBLAST v1.9, using IMGT germline references to assign V/J genes and CDR3. Reads with weak V/J assignments (E-value above 1e-6), missing CDR3, stop codons, out-of-frame junctions, or ambiguous translated residues were removed. V3J clonotypes were defined by identical inferred V gene, J gene, and CDR3 amino acid sequence. To compute the percentage overlap between repertoires, the number of shared unique clonotypes was divided by the size of the smaller repertoire. Richness of each repertoire was evaluated using RTK rarefaction, the Chao1 estimator, and Recon v2.1 estimates of unobserved clonotypes. Generation probabilities for all TCRbeta clonotypes obtained by the gDNA method from several donors were computed using OLGA. This immuneACCESS table, as held by TCRdb, lists in-frame sequences with V and J called but not all clones. Of the missing ones, under half trace to an unresolved V gene in checked studies; the others have no known cause. V, J and clone size were drawn from that table, and D and trimming were deduced from the DNA. For this sample the table gives approximately 1.9 million clones, of which over 85% were detected only once. The top ten hold around 1.8% of the sample.

Turning to this clone: Its antigen is unknown. No much larger clone is present one base from it, and per-base qualities are unavailable.

CD8 naive samples were CD45RO-negative cells positively selected for CCR7, giving a CD45RA+CCR7+ population that excluded TemRA cells. The donors were healthy, HIV-negative adults with no recently reported acute infections or vaccinations. Every donor was a Caucasian adult residing in Nashville, Tennessee, USA. Blood was obtained by leukapheresis, after which PBMCs were separated by Ficoll-Histopaque density gradient centrifugation and cryopreserved in liquid nitrogen vapor phase. Purity and quantity of every magnetically sorted T cell population were checked by analytical flow cytometry. Each sorted fraction had its genomic DNA isolated and then quantified by UV absorbance on a Nanodrop 2000c.

This receptor was identified in a man aged 18 to 29 in good health. Some clones in this sample may be carry-over from other donors' samples. Material: naive CD8+ T cells from PBMCs. The label giving this sample's cell subset or site can be read as: CD45RA+CCR7+. The rearrangement joined TRBV6-1 to TRBJ1-5; the best D guess is TRBD1, with 5 bases matching. The CDR3 reads as follows: CASMIRDASQPQHF. DNA sequence: TGTGCCAGCATGATTAGGGACGCAAGTCAGCCCCAGCATTTT.